This passage covers 10 T cell receptor beta chains from one sample sequenced in a study of blood T cell repertoires in COVID-19. This table comes from immunoSEQ multiplex PCR, and its TCRdb copy is limited to in-frame clones, with some not included. The sample has over 50,000 clones; 75% to 90% are singletons. Sequencing was done on a sample of peripheral blood. The source is a human donor in a cohort sampled during active COVID-19.

The chain recombines TRBV28 with TRBJ2-7; tentative D call: TRBD1 (6 bases). Trimming pared 6 bases from V and 2 bases from J, leaving 14 bases between. The length of the CDR3 is 14 residues. The germline V gene has CDR1 MDHEN and CDR2 SYDVKM. CDR3 nucleotides: TGTGCCAGCAGGCTACAGGGACCCGCCTACGAGCAGTACTTC. This codes for CASRLQGPAYEQYF. The full variable domain, with the rest looked up from reference TRBV28 and TRBJ2-7, is DVKVTQSSRYLVKRTGEKVFLECVQDMDHENMFWYRQDPGLGLRLIYFSYDVKMKEKGDIPEGYSVSREKKERFSLILESASTNQTSMYLCASRLQGPAYEQYFGPGTRLTVT.

CDR3 sequence (DNA): TGCAGCGTTGTCCCAGGGGTTTATGGCTACACCTTC. Translating gives CSVVPGVYGYTF. V is TRBV29-1 and J is TRBJ1-2; tentative D call: TRBD1 (6 bases). The ends were cut back, 4 bases at V and 5 bases at J, with 11 bases in the middle. This CDR3 region has 12 residues. Germline CDR1 reads SQVTM; CDR2 reads ANQGSEA.

This sequence joins TRBV12-5 and TRBJ1-5, with no clear D. This CDR3 contains 15 residues. Trimming took 3 bases from V and 2 from J, leaving 11 bases between them. Germline assignment: CDR1 LGHNT and CDR2 FRNRAP. CDR3: CASGFSGIGNQPQHF. The CDR3 DNA is TGTGCTAGTGGTTTTTCGGGGATTGGCAATCAGCCCCAGCATTTT. Filled out from reference TRBV12-5 and TRBJ1-5, the complete variable domain reads DARVTQTPRHKVTEMGQEVTMRCQPILGHNTVFWYRQTMMQGLELLAYFRNRAPLDDSGMPKDRFSAEMPDATLATLKIQPSEPRDSAVYFCASGFSGIGNQPQHFGDGTRLSIL.

The chain has TRBV6-1 and TRBJ2-5; D is uncertain. V was trimmed by 3 bases and J by 3 bases, leaving 20 bases between them. The CDR3 is 17 amino acids. Germline V CDR1 and CDR2: MNHNS, SASEGT. The CDR3 loop reads CASSERSFGVIKETQYF. DNA for the CDR3: TGTGCCAGCAGTGAGAGGTCTTTTGGTGTAATAAAAGAGACCCAGTACTTC.

The chain joins TRBV5-6 to TRBJ2-7; TRBD2 aligns across 7 bases. The CDR3 spans 13 residues. The trim removed 2 bases at V and 4 bases at J, leaving 3 bases unmatched. In germline, CDR1 is SGHDT, CDR2 YYEEEE. In DNA, the CDR3 is TGTGCCAGCAGCTTACAGCGGGGATACGAGCAGTACTTC. This encodes CASSLQRGYEQYF. Filled out from reference TRBV5-6 and TRBJ2-7, the complete variable domain reads DAGVTQSPTHLIKTRGQQVTLRCSPKSGHDTVSWYQQALGQGPQFIFQYYEEEERQRGNFPDRFSGHQFPNYSSELNVNALLLGDSALYLCASSLQRGYEQYFGPGTRLTVT.

The chain couples TRBV20-1 to TRBJ2-1; 11 bases agree with TRBD2. The germline V gene has CDR1 DFQATT and CDR2 SNEGSKA (reference sequence). V shed 3 bases and J 10 bases; nucleotides not matched to a gene: 2. This CDR3 is 12 amino acids long. The CDR3 nucleotides are TGCAGTGCTAGTGGACTAGCGGGCGAGCAGTTCTTC. Protein product: CSASGLAGEQFF.

J is TRBJ2-1 and V is TRBV11-3, with 13 bases that match TRBD2. Germline CDR1 and CDR2: SGHNT and YENEEA. CDR3 length: 18 residues. J lost 2 bases, V lost 5 bases, and 9 bases had no gene match. CDR3 nucleotide sequence: TGTGCCAGCAGCCTACGACTAGCGGGAGGACACACCTACAATGAGCAGTTCTTC. Its protein is CASSLRLAGGHTYNEQFF.

The gene calls are TRBV29-1 and TRBJ2-7; TRBD1 matches 7 bases. The CDR3 length is 13 residues. Trimming at V came to 7 bases and at J to 7 bases, leaving 13 bases not matched to a gene. CDR1 SQVTM and CDR2 ANQGSEA come from the germline V gene. The CDR3 spells CSARRQGVQEQYF. The CDR3 coding sequence is TGCAGCGCCCGGCGGCAGGGGGTCCAGGAGCAGTACTTC.

The V call is TRBV6-5, the J call TRBJ2-5, with a tentative D call TRBD1 (6 bases). This CDR3 is 14 amino acids long. The germline V and J ends were trimmed by 4 bases and 5 bases, with 14 bases remaining between them. The germline gives CDR1 MNHEY, CDR2 SVGAGI. This chain's CDR3 is CASSSDGGQETQYF. The DNA of the CDR3 is TGTGCCAGCAGTTCCGATGGGGGCCAGGAGACCCAGTACTTC.

The V gene is TRBV19, the J gene TRBJ1-1; possibly TRBD1 for D (6 bases). The V and J ends lost 0 bases and 0 bases respectively, with 8 bases between them. CDR1 is LNHDA, CDR2 SQIVND, per germline (reference sequence). The CDR3 covers 15 residues. The CDR3 protein is CASSIDTGLNTEAFF. The CDR3 DNA reads TGTGCCAGTAGTATAGATACAGGGCTGAACACTGAAGCTTTCTTT.